This TCR beta chain was sequenced during a study of blood T cell repertoires in COVID-19. Study at large: Sites in the United States, Italy and Spain provided acute and convalescent COVID-19 samples. The cDNA or gDNA used as material had been derived from T cells, B-cell-depleted T cells, or PBMCs.

Authors' methods: By means of reference gene primer amplification, nucleated cell counts were estimated. Method: immunoSEQ multiplex PCR; TCRdb's copy keeps in-frame clones and lacks some. V and J calls and clone size are as listed in that table; D and trimming were resolved from the DNA. The data contain some 110,000 clones, 87% of them seen just once; the ten biggest clones take up roughly 8.2%. V gave up 5 bases and J gave up 2 bases, with 12 bases separating them. The germline V gene has CDR1 MNHEY and CDR2 SVGAGI. This CDR3 contains 14 residues. The receptor was derived from a human donor in a cohort sampled during active COVID-19. The J gene is TRBJ1-2, the V gene TRBV6-5; TRBD1 is a possible D gene (5 bases). The material sequenced was peripheral blood. CDR3 DNA sequence: TGTGCCAGCAGTCCGCCGGGGGGGAACTATGGCTACACCTTC. This translates into CASSPPGGNYGYTF.